The source of this TCR beta chain is a study of human T cells and chemical hapten exposure. TCRdb fed the RACE reads into MiXCR, producing one record per CDR3 protein. Of about 200,000 distinct CDR3 sequences listed, under 25% are singletons. V gave up 1 base and J gave up 2 bases; unmatched junction bases: 2. CDR3 length equals 15 residues. Germline CDR1 LGHNA, CDR2 YSLEER. The time point here: patch test 3, about 24 weeks after DPC sensitization. Treatment defined: therapeutic diphenylcyclopropenone sensitization with weekly scalp DPC. Sequencing used whole blood, obtained in connection with sensitization to the hapten diphenylcyclopropenone (DPC). The TCR comes from a woman aged 40 to 50 with alopecia areata. Some clones in this sample may be carry-over from other donors' samples. The V call is TRBV4-3, the J call TRBJ1-3; the match to TRBD1 covers 7 bases. CDR3 amino acids: CASSQVGTAGNTIYF. The CDR3 nucleotides read TGCGCCAGCAGCCAAGTCGGGACAGCTGGAAACACCATATATTTT.